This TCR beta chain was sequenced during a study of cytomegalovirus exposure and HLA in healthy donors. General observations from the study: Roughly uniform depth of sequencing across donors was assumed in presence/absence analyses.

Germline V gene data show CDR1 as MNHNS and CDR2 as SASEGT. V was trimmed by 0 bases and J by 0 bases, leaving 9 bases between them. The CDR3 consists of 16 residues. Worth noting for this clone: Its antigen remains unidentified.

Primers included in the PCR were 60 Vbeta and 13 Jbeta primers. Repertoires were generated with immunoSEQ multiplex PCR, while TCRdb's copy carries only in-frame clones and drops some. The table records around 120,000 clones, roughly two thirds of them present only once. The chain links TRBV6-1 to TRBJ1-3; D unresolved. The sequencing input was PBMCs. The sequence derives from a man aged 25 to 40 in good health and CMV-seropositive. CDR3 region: CASSEATGSSGNTIYF. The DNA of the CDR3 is TGTGCCAGCAGTGAAGCGACGGGGAGCTCTGGAAACACCATATATTTT.